This T cell receptor (beta chain) comes out of a study of T-cell reconstitution after alpha-beta-depleted transplantation in children. TCRbeta library preparation incorporated unique molecular identifiers. MiXCR, applied by TCRdb to the PCR reads, yields one record per CDR3 protein. The table records hundreds of thousands of distinct CDR3 sequences, under 15% of them present only once. The CDR3 covers 14 residues. The V end lost 2 bases, the J end lost 2 bases, and 10 bases lay between the germline ends. Germline assignment: CDR1 SEHNR and CDR2 FQNEAQ (reference sequence). Study results and limitations: Once a year had passed after transplant, T-cell counts and diversity came mostly from newly produced T cells. Recipient T cells and thymic progenitors that survived were the source of the high TCRbeta diversity seen at day 60 in some patients. Alpha-beta T cells about two months after transplant reportedly derived from several hundred expanded graft clones.

This clonotype was counted ten times or more. Its matching antigen is unknown. J is TRBJ2-7 and V is TRBV7-9, with D uncertain. Sequenced material: PBMCs, taken before TCRalphabeta/CD19-depleted stem cell transplant. This TCR came from a girl aged 2 to 9 with congenital amegakaryocytic thrombocytopenia, due to receive a stem cell transplant. The CDR3 nucleotides read TGTGCCAGCAGCTTACGGACGCTACCCTACGAGCAGTACTTC. Its protein is CASSLRTLPYEQYF.